Here is one TCR beta chain with its context. Its cognate antigen is unknown. The source of the sample is a study of shared clonotypes between healthy human individuals. Study-wide results and caveats: Naive subsets tended to show greater estimated richness than memory subsets.

Generated by immunoSEQ multiplex PCR, the TCRdb table keeps only in-frame clones and is missing some. The profile shows 2 million to 2.5 million clones, approximately 95% of them singletons. There were no recent acute infections or vaccinations among the donors, who were healthy HIV-negative adults. From CD4+ cells came CD45RA+ naive and CD45RA-negative memory subsets. Germline V lookup: CDR1 MNHEY, CDR2 SMNVEV (reference sequence). The CDR3 runs to 15 residues. The trim removed 3 bases at V and 2 bases at J, leaving 5 bases unmatched. The sample comprised naive CD4+ T cells sorted from blood. The subset here: CD45RA+ positively selected. The source is a man between 18 and 29 years old in good health. This chain connects TRBV27 to TRBJ2-3, with 7 nucleotides matching TRBD1. This CDR3 reads CASSFLQGPTDTQYF. The DNA of the CDR3 is TGTGCCAGCAGTTTTTTACAGGGGCCCACAGATACGCAGTATTTT.